This T cell receptor beta chain appears in the sequencing data of a study of blood T cell repertoires in COVID-19. Study as a whole: Donors in the United States, Italy and Spain gave samples during acute or convalescent COVID-19. The cDNA or gDNA used as material had been derived from T cells, B-cell-depleted T cells, or PBMCs.

V shed 3 bases, J shed 0 bases, and the junction held 9 bases outside the gene matches. Germline loops: CDR1 LNHDA, CDR2 SQIVND (reference sequence). The CDR3 covers 18 residues. Enrolled during active infection, Seattle patients were then followed longitudinally. In the original workflow: It was from reference gene primer amplification that nucleated cell counts were estimated. Clones were sequenced by immunoSEQ multiplex PCR, and TCRdb holds only the in-frame ones, with some missing. Clonal size and the V and J genes are those of that table, whereas D and trimming came from the DNA. The sample holds 150,000 to 180,000 clones, about 83% seen once.

This clonotype was obtained from a woman aged 60-75 years with COVID-19, enrolled during active disease. Sequencing was done on a sample of peripheral blood. The chain recombines TRBV19 with TRBJ1-3, with 9 bases that match TRBD1. CDR3 sequence: CASSMTSTGGRSGNTIYF. CDR3 DNA: TGTGCCAGTAGTATGACTTCGACAGGGGGTCGCTCTGGAAACACCATATATTTT.